This T cell receptor (beta chain) was obtained from a study of human T cells and chemical hapten exposure. Study overall: The scalp of each patient received a weekly diphenylcyclopropenone dose for the full roughly 25-week study.

In its sample, this clonotype was seen many times. This CDR3 comprises 13 residues. Trimming removed 2 bases from V and 4 bases from J, with 6 bases in between. Germline-derived CDR1 and CDR2 are KGHSH and LQKENI. The time point here: patch test 1, 2 weeks after DPC sensitization. The sample's treatment: therapeutic diphenylcyclopropenone sensitization with weekly scalp DPC. TCRdb analysed the RACE reads with MiXCR anew, one entry per CDR3 protein. This sample carries roughly 380,000 distinct CDR3 sequences, approximately 4.4% of them seen once, and the ten largest clones take 2% to 2.5%. The sequence was collected from a woman aged 45-59 years with alopecia areata. Some clones in this sample may be carry-over from other donors' samples. This chain links TRBV18 with TRBJ1-5; D remains ambiguous. The sequencing used whole blood, collected in connection with sensitization to the hapten diphenylcyclopropenone (DPC). The CDR3 DNA sequence: TGTGCCAGCTCACCAATGGGGAATCAGCCCCAGCATTTT. It specifies CASSPMGNQPQHF. The whole variable domain, filled in from reference TRBV18 and TRBJ1-5, reads NAGVMQNPRHLVRRRGQEARLRCSPMKGHSHVYWYRQLPEEGLKFMVYLQKENIIDESGMPKERFSAEFPKEGPSILRIQQVVRGDSAAYFCASSPMGNQPQHFGDGTRLSIL.